The rows below give T cell receptor beta chains drawn from one sample of a study of blood T cell repertoires in COVID-19. Clones were read by immunoSEQ multiplex PCR, and TCRdb kept only the in-frame ones, dropping some. The profile shows some 300,000 clones, 85% to 90% of them singletons. Sequenced input: peripheral blood. These TCRs come from a woman aged 50 to 60 with COVID-19, enrolled during active disease. The CDR3 runs from the conserved cysteine through the conserved F or W. Fields, in order: clone size, D gene, V gene, J gene, CDR3 DNA, CDR3 protein. D genes are given only for firm matches. For some rows the clone size is stated as once, few or many, or as a class when expanded; others skip it.

clone size: once; D gene: TRBD2; V gene: TRBV19; J gene: TRBJ2-1; CDR3 DNA: TGTGCCAGTAGTCATGAGCGGGATTCCTACAATGAGCAGTTCTTC; CDR3 protein: CASSHERDSYNEQFF
clone size: -; D gene: TRBD2; V gene: TRBV29-1; J gene: TRBJ2-1; CDR3 DNA: TGCAGCGTCGGGACTAGCGGCCTCTACAATGAGCAGTTCTTC; CDR3 protein: CSVGTSGLYNEQFF
clone size: once; D gene: TRBD1; V gene: TRBV9; J gene: TRBJ2-5; CDR3 DNA: TGTGCCAGCGGGCAGGGGGAGAGGTTTTTTGAGACCCAGTACTTC; CDR3 protein: CASGQGERFFETQYF
clone size: -; D gene: -; V gene: TRBV5-5; J gene: TRBJ1-5; CDR3 DNA: TGTGCCAGCAGCCCAGACAGCGATCAGCCCCAGCATTTT; CDR3 protein: CASSPDSDQPQHF
clone size: -; D gene: TRBD1; V gene: TRBV9; J gene: TRBJ2-6; CDR3 DNA: TGTGCCAGCAGCGTAGGGTCCCAGGGGGCGCTTGGGGCCAACGTCCTGACTTTC; CDR3 protein: CASSVGSQGALGANVLTF
clone size: -; D gene: TRBD2; V gene: TRBV19; J gene: TRBJ2-7; CDR3 DNA: TGTGCCAGTAGCCTCGGGACTAGCGGCTACGAGCAGTACTTC; CDR3 protein: CASSLGTSGYEQYF
clone size: -; D gene: TRBD2; V gene: TRBV6-6; J gene: TRBJ2-5; CDR3 DNA: TGTGCCAGCAGACTACATGGACTAGCACAAGAGACCCAGTACTTC; CDR3 protein: CASRLHGLAQETQYF
clone size: once; D gene: TRBD2; V gene: TRBV11-3; J gene: TRBJ2-7; CDR3 DNA: TGTGCCAGCAGCCGGACTAGCGGCTACGAGCAGTACTTC; CDR3 protein: CASSRTSGYEQYF
clone size: -; D gene: -; V gene: TRBV29-1; J gene: TRBJ1-2; CDR3 DNA: TGCAGCGTTGTGGTATTCCTAGGGGATTTGAGGGGCTACACCTTC; CDR3 protein: CSVVVFLGDLRGYTF
clone size: -; D gene: TRBD1; V gene: TRBV6-5; J gene: TRBJ1-2; CDR3 DNA: TGTGCCAGCAGTTCCACCGGACAGGGGCTTGGCTATGGCTACACCTTC; CDR3 protein: CASSSTGQGLGYGYTF
clone size: many; D gene: TRBD2; V gene: TRBV5-1; J gene: TRBJ2-3; CDR3 DNA: TGCGCCAGCTTCGTTAGCGGGAGGGCCGGTGAAGATACGCAGTATTTT; CDR3 protein: CASFVSGRAGEDTQYF
clone size: -; D gene: TRBD1; V gene: TRBV5-1; J gene: TRBJ1-2; CDR3 DNA: TGCGCCAGCAGCTTGGTGGCCGCAGGGGGTGGCTACACCTTC; CDR3 protein: CASSLVAAGGGYTF
clone size: -; D gene: -; V gene: TRBV18; J gene: TRBJ1-3; CDR3 DNA: TGTGCCAGCTCACCAGAGACGGTGGACTTCTCTGGAAACACCATATATTTT; CDR3 protein: CASSPETVDFSGNTIYF
clone size: -; D gene: -; V gene: TRBV29-1; J gene: TRBJ1-1; CDR3 DNA: TGCAGCGTTGAAAGCCCGGGAATGAACACTGAAGCTTTCTTT; CDR3 protein: CSVESPGMNTEAFF
clone size: -; D gene: TRBD2; V gene: TRBV7-9; J gene: TRBJ2-2; CDR3 DNA: TGTGCCAGCACCGGGACTAGCGGGAGGGCGTGGACCGGGGAGCTGTTTTTT; CDR3 protein: CASTGTSGRAWTGELFF
clone size: -; D gene: TRBD2; V gene: TRBV4-2; J gene: TRBJ2-1; CDR3 DNA: TGTGCCAGCAGCCAAGATTTACTAGCGGGAGTTCCCTACAATGAGCAGTTCTTC; CDR3 protein: CASSQDLLAGVPYNEQFF